The 19 T cell receptor beta chains listed next were all sequenced from one sample in a study of vaccination effects on CD4 cells after COVID-19 (dated by TCRdb to between 2021 and 2024). These receptors' antigens are unknown. To identify antigen-specific CD4+ T cell clonotypes by their expansion, the ViraFEST assay first stimulated PBMC with viral peptide pools and then applied TCR sequencing. After more than nine days of culture, CD4+ T cells were isolated with the EasySep CD4+ T cell isolation kit. Healthy vaccine recipients had no prior SARS-CoV-2 infection, confirmed by negative nucleocapsid antibodies before and after vaccination. Libraries were constructed by the immunoSEQ multiplex PCR assay. TCRdb provides this immuneACCESS table in a form limited to in-frame rearrangements. Some clones are lacking; in checked studies, under half of them reflect an unresolved V gene, and why the rest are absent is not known. The table for this sample lists under 30,000 clones; approximately 70% of them were counted only once. Around 22% of the sample belongs to the ten largest clones.

The sequencing here drew on CD4+ T cells from PBMCs cultured with HCoV-NL63 spike peptides, taken before COVID-19 vaccination. The sample's cell subset or site label is to be understood as: HCoV-NL63 spike overlapping peptide pool stimulation. The source of these receptors is a human donor who received a COVID-19 vaccine.

This clone appeared once. The chain employs TRBV18 and TRBJ1-5; TRBD1 matches at 7 bases. Germline CDR1 KGHSH, CDR2 LQKENI. This CDR3 is 14 amino acids long. J gave up 3 bases and V 4 bases, and 3 bases lay outside the gene matches. CDR3 sequence reads: CASSQGQPNQPQHF. The CDR3 DNA reads as TGTGCCAGCTCACAGGGACAGCCCAATCAGCCCCAGCATTTT. Complete variable domain (other parts from reference TRBV18 and TRBJ1-5): NAGVMQNPRHLVRRRGQEARLRCSPMKGHSHVYWYRQLPEEGLKFMVYLQKENIIDESGMPKERFSAEFPKEGPSILRIQQVVRGDSAAYFCASSQGQPNQPQHFGDGTRLSIL.

Of note for this clone: The junction departs from germline at one end; a sequencing error may be responsible. The chain links TRBV7-7 to TRBJ2-1; 9 nucleotides align to TRBD2. CDR3 size: 16 residues. CDR1 and CDR2 (germline): SSHAT, FNYEAQ (reference sequence). CDR3: CASSLALAGGPNEQFF. The CDR3 bases are TGTGCTAGCAGCTTAGCACTCGCGGGGGGGCCCAATGAGCAGTTCTTC. Supplemented by reference TRBV7-7 and TRBJ2-1, the full variable domain reads GAGVSQSPRYKVTKRGQDVTLRCDPISSHATLYWYQQALGQGPEFLTYFNYEAQPDKSGLPSDRFSAERPEGSISTLTIQRTEQRDSAMYRCASSLALAGGPNEQFFGPGTRLTVL.

The chain uses TRBV5-1 and TRBJ2-7; D is perhaps TRBD1 (5 bases). V was pared by 4 bases and J by 2 bases, with 22 bases between. In germline, CDR1 is SGHRS, CDR2 YFSETQ. The CDR3 spans 17 residues. In DNA form, the CDR3 reads TGCGCCAGCAGCCCCTATGCTGTGAAGGGGAACGCCTACGAGCAGTACTTC. Residues: CASSPYAVKGNAYEQYF. Full variable domain (missing parts from reference TRBV5-1 and TRBJ2-7): KAGVTQTPRYLIKTRGQQVTLSCSPISGHRSVSWYQQTPGQGLQFLFEYFSETQRNKGNFPGRFSGRQFSNSRSEMNVSTLELGDSALYLCASSPYAVKGNAYEQYFGPGTRLTVT.

V usage is TRBV4-2 and J usage is TRBJ1-1; TRBD1 might be the D (5 bases). The V gene lost 1 base and the J gene lost 1 base, with 25 bases spanning the gap. The CDR3 is made up of 20 amino acids. The germline V gene encodes CDR1 LGHNA and CDR2 YNFKEQ. CDR3 nucleotide sequence: TGTGCCAGCAGCCAAGCCCTCCTAGCCTATCGGGGGAGAGGGAACACTGAAGCTTTCTTT. It is translated as CASSQALLAYRGRGNTEAFF.

V gene TRBV9 combines with J gene TRBJ1-2; D unresolved. CDR3 length: 12 amino acids. The germline V gene has CDR1 SGDLS and CDR2 YYNGEE. V dropped 0 bases and J dropped 4 bases, with 4 bases sitting between them. In DNA, the CDR3 is TGTGCCAGCAGCGTAGAGGGCTATGGCTACACCTTC. It yields the protein CASSVEGYGYTF.

The chain has TRBV14 and TRBJ1-4; D not resolved. Germline CDR1 and CDR2: SGHDN and FVKESK. The CDR3 has 15 residues. Trimming shortened V by 4 bases and J by 5 bases, and 14 bases separated the two germline ends. The CDR3 loop reads CASSLRWGSNEKLFF. CDR3 bases: TGTGCCAGCAGCCTCCGATGGGGTTCAAATGAAAAACTGTTTTTT. Full variable domain (remainder filled in from reference TRBV14 and TRBJ1-4): EAGVTQFPSHSVIEKGQTVTLRCDPISGHDNLYWYRRVMGKEIKFLLHFVKESKQDESGMPNNRFLAERTGGTYSTLKVQPAELEDSGVYFCASSLRWGSNEKLFFGSGTQLSVL.

Only a few counts were recorded for this clone. The rearrangement joins TRBV25-1 to TRBJ1-6, with D uncertain. Trimming shortened V by 0 bases and J by 5 bases, and 5 bases separated the two germline ends. This CDR3 spans 14 amino acids. CDR1 and CDR2 from the germline V gene are MGHDK and SYGVNS. In DNA, the CDR3 is TGTGCCAGCAGTGAATATAGGGATAATTCACCCCTCCACTTT. It is translated as CASSEYRDNSPLHF.

The chain recombines TRBV6-4 with TRBJ2-2; 8 positions match TRBD1. The CDR3 runs to 15 residues. The trim removed 2 bases at V and 7 bases at J, leaving 6 bases unmatched. Germline CDR1 MRHNA, CDR2 SNTAGT. The CDR3 is CASSDGRGQDGELFF. In DNA form, the CDR3 reads TGTGCCAGCAGTGACGGCAGGGGGCAGGACGGGGAGCTGTTTTTT.

This clone is classed as large (0.1 to 1%). The chain couples TRBV6-1 to TRBJ1-2; D unresolved. Deletions cut 4 bases from V and 4 bases from J, with 13 bases between. Germline assignment: CDR1 MNHNS and CDR2 SASEGT. There are 14 residues in the CDR3. The CDR3 here is CASSAAASAYGYTF. In nucleotides, the CDR3 is TGTGCCAGCAGTGCAGCAGCCTCCGCCTATGGCTACACCTTC.

V and J are TRBV4-3 and TRBJ2-3; TRBD1 might be the D (5 bases). V was shortened by 2 bases and J by 0 bases, with 9 bases between the two germline ends. CDR3 size: 15 residues. Germline assignment: CDR1 LGHNA and CDR2 YSLEER. CDR3 nucleotides: TGCGCCAGCAGCCAAATCAGGGCCAGCACAGATACGCAGTATTTT. Encoded protein: CASSQIRASTDTQYF.

This chain joins TRBV19 and TRBJ2-1; D is possibly TRBD2 (5 bases). Trimming cost V 1 base and J 4 bases, with 11 bases left between them. The CDR3 sequence is 15 residues long. Per germline, CDR1 LNHDA and CDR2 SQIVND (reference sequence). CDR3 amino acids: CASSIAGNSYNEQFF. CDR3 nucleotides: TGTGCCAGTAGTATAGCGGGGAACTCATACAATGAGCAGTTCTTC. The full variable domain, with the rest looked up from reference TRBV19 and TRBJ2-1, is DGGITQSPKYLFRKEGQNVTLSCEQNLNHDAMYWYRQDPGQGLRLIYYSQIVNDFQKGDIAEGYSVSREKKESFPLTVTSAQKNPTAFYLCASSIAGNSYNEQFFGPGTRLTVL.

The genes are TRBV19 and TRBJ1-2; 7 bases line up with TRBD1. Looked up from germline, CDR1 is LNHDA and CDR2 is SQIVND (reference sequence). The CDR3 sequence is 14 residues long. With V trimmed by 0 bases and J by 9 bases, 7 bases remained unmatched. This chain's CDR3 is CASSIEAGQTRYTF. DNA for the CDR3: TGTGCCAGTAGTATAGAGGCGGGACAGACACGCTACACCTTC.

The J gene is TRBJ1-2, the V gene TRBV3-1 (or the pseudogene TRBV3-2), with TRBD1 matching 8 bases. CDR1 and CDR2 from the germline V gene are LGHDT and YNNKEL (reference sequence). V gave up 6 bases and J gave up 4 bases; unmatched junction bases: 7. The CDR3 is 14 amino acids. CDR3 coding DNA: TGTGCCAGCAGAGACAGGGGCGGCGGCTATGGCTACACCTTC. Amino acids: CASRDRGGGYGYTF.

The chain couples TRBV28 to TRBJ1-4; weak D call: TRBD1 (5 bases). The V and J ends lost 5 bases and 0 bases respectively, with 13 bases between them. The length of the CDR3 is 16 residues. CDR1 and CDR2 (germline): MDHEN, SYDVKM. The chain's CDR3 is CASSLGVIATNEKLFF. DNA for the CDR3: TGTGCCAGCAGTCTGGGGGTGATTGCAACTAATGAAAAACTGTTTTTT.

The chain uses TRBV9 and TRBJ2-1; TRBD2 matches 12 bases. The CDR3 has 16 amino acids. The J segment lost 6 bases and the V segment lost 3 bases, leaving 7 bases of the junction unmatched. CDR1 and CDR2 (germline): SGDLS, YYNGEE. The CDR3 spells CASSEGLAGGTNEQFF. In DNA form, the CDR3 reads TGTGCCAGCAGCGAGGGGCTAGCGGGAGGGACCAATGAGCAGTTCTTC.

The chain joins TRBV5-1 to TRBJ2-2; 8 bases match TRBD1. The CDR3 has 15 amino acids. J lost 3 bases, V lost 4 bases, and 5 bases had no gene match. Germline V CDR1 and CDR2: SGHRS, YFSETQ. For the CDR3, the DNA is TGCGCCAGCAGCCGCCTGGACAGGGACACCGGGGAGCTGTTTTTT. Its protein is CASSRLDRDTGELFF.

J is TRBJ1-1 and V is TRBV18, with D possibly matching TRBD1 (5 bases). The V end lost 5 bases, the J end lost 0 bases, and 7 bases lay between the germline ends. Germline lookup yields CDR1 KGHSH and CDR2 LQKENI. The CDR3 extends over 13 amino acids. DNA for the CDR3: TGTGCCAGCTCAGGGGACCTGAACACTGAAGCTTTCTTT. Protein sequence: CASSGDLNTEAFF.

The chain recombines TRBV6-5 with TRBJ2-3, with D perhaps TRBD1 or TRBD2 (5 bases each). V was clipped by 0 bases and J by 10 bases, with 11 bases between them. Per germline, CDR1 MNHEY and CDR2 SVGAGI. The CDR3 extends over 13 amino acids. The CDR3, as DNA: TGTGCCAGCAGTTACTCGAGGGGCCAATCGCAGTATTTT. Amino acid sequence: CASSYSRGQSQYF.

The chain uses TRBV5-1 and TRBJ2-7; tentative D call: TRBD1 (6 bases). Germline loops: CDR1 SGHRS, CDR2 YFSETQ. This CDR3 contains 13 residues. Deletions cut 0 bases from V and 5 bases from J, with 9 bases between. CDR3 residues: CASSLARTDEQYF. The CDR3 nucleotides are TGCGCCAGCAGCTTGGCCAGGACAGACGAGCAGTACTTC.